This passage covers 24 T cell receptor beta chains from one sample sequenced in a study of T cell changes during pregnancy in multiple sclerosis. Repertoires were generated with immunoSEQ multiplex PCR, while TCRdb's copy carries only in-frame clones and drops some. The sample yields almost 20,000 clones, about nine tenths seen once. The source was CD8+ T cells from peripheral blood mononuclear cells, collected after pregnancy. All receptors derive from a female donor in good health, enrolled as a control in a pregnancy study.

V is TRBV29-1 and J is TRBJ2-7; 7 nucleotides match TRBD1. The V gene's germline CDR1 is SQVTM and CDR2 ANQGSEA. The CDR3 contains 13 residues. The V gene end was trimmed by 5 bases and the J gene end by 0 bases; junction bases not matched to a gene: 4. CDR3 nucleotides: TGCAGCGTTAAGACAGGGACCTCCTACGAGCAGTACTTC. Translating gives CSVKTGTSYEQYF.

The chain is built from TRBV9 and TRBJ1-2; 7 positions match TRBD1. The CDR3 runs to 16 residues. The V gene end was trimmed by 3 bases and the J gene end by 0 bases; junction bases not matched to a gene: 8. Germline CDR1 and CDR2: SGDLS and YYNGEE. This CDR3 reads CASSGPGQQTNYGYTF. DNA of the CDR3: TGTGCCAGCAGCGGACCGGGACAGCAAACTAACTATGGCTACACCTTC.

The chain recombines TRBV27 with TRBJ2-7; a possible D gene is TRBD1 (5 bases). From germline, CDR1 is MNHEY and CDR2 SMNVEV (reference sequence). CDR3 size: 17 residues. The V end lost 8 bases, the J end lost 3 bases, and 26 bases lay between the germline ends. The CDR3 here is CASENEDIPSYNYEQYF. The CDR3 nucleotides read TGTGCCAGCGAAAACGAGGACATCCCATCTTATAACTACGAGCAGTACTTC.

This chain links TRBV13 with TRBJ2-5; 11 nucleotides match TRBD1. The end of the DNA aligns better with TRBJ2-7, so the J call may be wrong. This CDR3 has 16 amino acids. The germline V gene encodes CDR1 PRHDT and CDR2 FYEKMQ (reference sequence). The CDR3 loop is CASSSRTGGPSYEQYF. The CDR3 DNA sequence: TGTGCCAGCAGCTCCCGGACAGGGGGCCCCTCCTACGAGCAGTACTTC.

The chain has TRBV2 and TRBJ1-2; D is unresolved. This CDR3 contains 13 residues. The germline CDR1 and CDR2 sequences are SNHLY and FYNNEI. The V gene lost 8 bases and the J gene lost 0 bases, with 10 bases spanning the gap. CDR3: CASLTTSNYGYTF. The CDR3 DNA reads TGTGCCAGCCTGACAACCTCTAACTATGGCTACACCTTC. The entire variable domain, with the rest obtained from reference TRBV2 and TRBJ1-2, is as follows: EPEVTQTPSHQVTQMGQEVILRCVPISNHLYFYWYRQILGQKVEFLVSFYNNEISEKSEIFDDQFSVERPDGSNFTLKIRSTKLEDSAMYFCASLTTSNYGYTFGSGTRLTVV.

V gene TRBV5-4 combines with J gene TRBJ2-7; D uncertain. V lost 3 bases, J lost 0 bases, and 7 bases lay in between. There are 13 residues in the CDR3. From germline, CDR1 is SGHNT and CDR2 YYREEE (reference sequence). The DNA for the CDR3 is TGTGCCAGCAGCTCTGACAACTCCTACGAGCAGTACTTC. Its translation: CASSSDNSYEQYF.

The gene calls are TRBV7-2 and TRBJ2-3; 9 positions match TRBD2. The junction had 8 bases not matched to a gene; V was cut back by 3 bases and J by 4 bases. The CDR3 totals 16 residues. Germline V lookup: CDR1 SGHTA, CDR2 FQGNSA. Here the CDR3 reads CASSFLLAGRADTQYF. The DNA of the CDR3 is TGTGCCAGCAGCTTCCTCCTAGCGGGAAGGGCAGATACGCAGTATTTT.

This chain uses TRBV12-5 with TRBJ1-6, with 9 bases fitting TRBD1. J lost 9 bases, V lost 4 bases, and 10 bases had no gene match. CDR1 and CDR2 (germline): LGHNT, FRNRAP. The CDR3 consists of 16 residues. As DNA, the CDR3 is TGTGCTAGTGGTTCGTTACAGGGGGCAAGGGGTTCACCCCTCCACTTT. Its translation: CASGSLQGARGSPLHF.

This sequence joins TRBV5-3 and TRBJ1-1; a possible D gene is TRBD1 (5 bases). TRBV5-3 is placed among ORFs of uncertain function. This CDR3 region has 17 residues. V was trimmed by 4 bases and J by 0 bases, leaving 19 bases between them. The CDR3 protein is CARSGNRDCQVNTEAFF. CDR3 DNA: TGTGCCAGAAGCGGAAACCGGGACTGTCAGGTGAACACTGAAGCTTTCTTT.

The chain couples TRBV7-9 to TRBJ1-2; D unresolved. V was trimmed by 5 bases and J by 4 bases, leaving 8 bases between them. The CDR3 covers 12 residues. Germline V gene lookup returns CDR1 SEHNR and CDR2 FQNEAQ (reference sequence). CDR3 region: CASSPDTYGYTF. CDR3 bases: TGTGCCAGCAGCCCCGACACCTATGGCTACACCTTC.

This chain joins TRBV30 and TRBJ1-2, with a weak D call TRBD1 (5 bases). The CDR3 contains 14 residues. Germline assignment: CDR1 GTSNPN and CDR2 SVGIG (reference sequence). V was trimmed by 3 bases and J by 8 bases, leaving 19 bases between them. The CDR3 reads CAWSEGAGLQGYTF. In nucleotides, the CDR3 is TGTGCCTGGAGCGAAGGGGCAGGACTACAGGGCTACACCTTC.

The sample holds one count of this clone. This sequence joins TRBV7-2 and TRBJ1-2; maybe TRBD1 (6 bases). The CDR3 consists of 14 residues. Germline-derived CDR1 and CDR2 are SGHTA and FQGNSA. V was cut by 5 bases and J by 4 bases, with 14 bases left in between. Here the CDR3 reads CASSTGQLSYGYTF. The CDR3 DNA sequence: TGTGCCAGCAGCACCGGACAGTTGAGCTATGGCTACACCTTC.

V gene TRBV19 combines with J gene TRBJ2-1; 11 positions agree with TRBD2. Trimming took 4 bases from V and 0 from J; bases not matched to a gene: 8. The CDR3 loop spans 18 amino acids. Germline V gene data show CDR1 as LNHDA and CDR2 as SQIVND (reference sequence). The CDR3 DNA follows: TGTGCCAGTAGTAGCCCCTTTAGCGGGGGGGTCTCCTACAATGAGCAGTTCTTC. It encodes CASSSPFSGGVSYNEQFF.

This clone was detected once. CDR3 amino acids: CASSLTGLLSGNTIYF. The CDR3 coding sequence is TGCGCCAGCAGCTTGACAGGCCTTCTCTCTGGAAACACCATATATTTT. This rearrangement joins TRBV5-1 to TRBJ1-3, with D possibly matching TRBD1 (5 bases). Trimming left V 1 base short and J 0 bases short, with 11 bases between. The length of the CDR3 is 16 residues. Germline V lookup: CDR1 SGHRS, CDR2 YFSETQ.

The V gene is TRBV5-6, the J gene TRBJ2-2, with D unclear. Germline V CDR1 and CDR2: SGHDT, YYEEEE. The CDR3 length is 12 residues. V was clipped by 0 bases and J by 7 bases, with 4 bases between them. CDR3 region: CASSLGSGELFF. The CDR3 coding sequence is TGTGCCAGCAGCTTGGGCAGCGGGGAGCTGTTTTTT.

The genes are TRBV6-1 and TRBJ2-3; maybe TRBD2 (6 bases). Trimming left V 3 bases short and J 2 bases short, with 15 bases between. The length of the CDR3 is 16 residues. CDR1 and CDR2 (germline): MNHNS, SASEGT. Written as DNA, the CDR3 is TGTGCCAGCAGTGACCCGGAGGAGGGCCTCACAGATACGCAGTATTTT. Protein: CASSDPEEGLTDTQYF.

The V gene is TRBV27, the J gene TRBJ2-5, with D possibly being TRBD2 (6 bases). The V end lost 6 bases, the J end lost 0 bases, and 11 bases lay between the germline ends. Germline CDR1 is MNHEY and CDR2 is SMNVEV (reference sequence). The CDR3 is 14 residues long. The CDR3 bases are TGTGCCAGCAGCCTTGGGGGGTACCAAGAGACCCAGTACTTC. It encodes CASSLGGYQETQYF.

This CDR3 is CAGAGTGSQETQYF. The CDR3 DNA follows: TGTGCCGGGGCCGGGACAGGCTCCCAAGAGACCCAGTACTTC. V gene TRBV6-6 combines with J gene TRBJ2-5; 8 nucleotides agree with TRBD1. CDR3 length equals 14 residues. The germline V gene has CDR1 MNHNY and CDR2 SVGAGI (reference sequence). J gave up 1 base and V 11 bases, and 9 bases lay outside the gene matches.

The CDR3 sequence is CAWSVTVNTEAFF. Written as DNA, the CDR3 is TGTGCCTGGAGTGTGACAGTTAACACTGAAGCTTTCTTT. The chain links TRBV30 to TRBJ1-1; the D gene is possibly TRBD1 (5 bases). The CDR3 spans 13 residues. The V end lost 0 bases, the J end lost 2 bases, and 7 bases lay between the germline ends. The germline CDR1 and CDR2 sequences are GTSNPN and SVGIG (reference sequence).

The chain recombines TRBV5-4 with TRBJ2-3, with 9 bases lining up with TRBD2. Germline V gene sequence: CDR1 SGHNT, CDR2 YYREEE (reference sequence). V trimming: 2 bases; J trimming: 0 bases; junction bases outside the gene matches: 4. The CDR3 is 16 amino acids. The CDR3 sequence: CASSFLAGGSTDTQYF. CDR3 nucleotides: TGTGCCAGCAGCTTCTTGGCGGGAGGGAGCACAGATACGCAGTATTTT.

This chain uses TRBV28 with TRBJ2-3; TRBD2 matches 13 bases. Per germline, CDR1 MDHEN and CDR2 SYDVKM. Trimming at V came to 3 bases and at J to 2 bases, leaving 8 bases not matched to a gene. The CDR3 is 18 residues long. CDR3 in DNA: TGTGCCAGCAGTTTTGCCCCTACTAGCGGGAGGGACACAGATACGCAGTATTTT. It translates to CASSFAPTSGRDTDTQYF.

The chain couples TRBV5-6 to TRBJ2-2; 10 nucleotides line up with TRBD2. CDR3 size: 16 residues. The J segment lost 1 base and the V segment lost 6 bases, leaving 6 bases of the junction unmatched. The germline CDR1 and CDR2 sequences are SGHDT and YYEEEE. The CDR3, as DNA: TGTGCCAGCAACCCTAGCGGGGGCCTGAACACCGGGGAGCTGTTTTTT. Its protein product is CASNPSGGLNTGELFF.

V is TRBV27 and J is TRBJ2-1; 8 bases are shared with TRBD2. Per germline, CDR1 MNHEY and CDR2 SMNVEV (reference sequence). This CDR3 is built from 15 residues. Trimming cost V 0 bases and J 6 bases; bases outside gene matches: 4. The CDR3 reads CASSLSSGGLNEQFF. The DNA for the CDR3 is TGTGCCAGCAGTTTATCGTCGGGAGGGCTCAATGAGCAGTTCTTC.

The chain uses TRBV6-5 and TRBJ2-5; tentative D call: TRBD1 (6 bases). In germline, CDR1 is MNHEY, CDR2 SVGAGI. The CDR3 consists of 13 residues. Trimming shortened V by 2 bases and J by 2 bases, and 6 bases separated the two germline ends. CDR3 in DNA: TGTGCCAGCAGTTACCAGGGGCAAGAGACCCAGTACTTC. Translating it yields CASSYQGQETQYF.